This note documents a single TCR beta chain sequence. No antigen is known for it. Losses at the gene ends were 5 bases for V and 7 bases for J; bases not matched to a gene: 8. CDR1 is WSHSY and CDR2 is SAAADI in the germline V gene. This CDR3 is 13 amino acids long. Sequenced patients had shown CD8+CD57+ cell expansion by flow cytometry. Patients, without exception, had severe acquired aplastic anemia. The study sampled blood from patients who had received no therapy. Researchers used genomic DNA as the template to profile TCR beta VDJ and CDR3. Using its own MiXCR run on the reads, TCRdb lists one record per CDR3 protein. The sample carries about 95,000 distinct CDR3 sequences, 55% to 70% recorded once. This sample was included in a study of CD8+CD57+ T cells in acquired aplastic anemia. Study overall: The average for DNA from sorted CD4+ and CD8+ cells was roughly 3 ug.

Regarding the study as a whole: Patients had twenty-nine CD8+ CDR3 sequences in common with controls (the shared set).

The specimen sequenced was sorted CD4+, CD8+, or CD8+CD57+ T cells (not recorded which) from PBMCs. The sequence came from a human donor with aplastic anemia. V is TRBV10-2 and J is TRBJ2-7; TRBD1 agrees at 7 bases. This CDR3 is CASSPGQTTEQYF. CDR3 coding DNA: TGCGCCAGCAGTCCGGGACAGACAACTGAGCAGTACTTC.